Below are 23 T cell receptor beta chains sequenced from a single sample in a study of blood T cell repertoires in COVID-19. Libraries were prepared by immunoSEQ multiplex PCR; TCRdb keeps only in-frame clonotypes and omits some of them. Here the sample spans fewer than 180,000 clones, around 87% being singletons. The specimen sequenced was peripheral blood. The receptors originated from a woman aged 60-70 years with active or convalescent COVID-19.

This clone has just one count. The gene calls are TRBV12-5 and TRBJ1-1; D remains unclear. This CDR3 region has 14 residues. CDR1 and CDR2 from the germline V gene are LGHNT and FRNRAP. V was clipped by 7 bases and J by 3 bases, with 15 bases between them. CDR3 coding DNA: TGTGCTAGTGACGTAAGTTGGTCGGACACTGAAGCTTTCTTT. Its translation: CASDVSWSDTEAFF.

V gene TRBV4-1 combines with J gene TRBJ1-1; D not resolved. V lost 8 bases, J lost 2 bases, and 18 bases lay in between. The CDR3 runs 15 residues. Germline CDR1 reads MGHRA; CDR2 reads YSYEKL. CDR3 sequence: CASVPPVGSNTEAFF. CDR3 DNA sequence: TGCGCCAGCGTGCCTCCGGTCGGGAGTAACACTGAAGCTTTCTTT.

The chain is built from TRBV6-5 and TRBJ2-3; unclear D gene. Trimming removed 2 bases from V and 0 bases from J, with 9 bases in between. The CDR3 extends over 15 amino acids. CDR1 and CDR2 (germline): MNHEY, SVGAGI. CDR3 sequence reads: CASSYAQASTDTQYF. The CDR3, as DNA: TGTGCCAGCAGTTACGCCCAGGCAAGCACAGATACGCAGTATTTT.

The chain joins TRBV6-6 to TRBJ2-2, with 9 positions matching TRBD1. Germline loops: CDR1 MNHNY, CDR2 SVGAGI (reference sequence). The CDR3 runs to 13 residues. Trimming took 11 bases from V and 5 from J; bases not matched to a gene: 6. As DNA, the CDR3 is TGTGCCGTAAGACAGGGGGGAACCGGGGAGCTGTTTTTT. Translated, it gives CAVRQGGTGELFF.

The V call is TRBV5-1, the J call TRBJ1-1; TRBD1 agrees at 9 bases. J was trimmed by 7 bases and V by 1 base; bases with no gene match: 5. CDR3 length equals 14 residues. From germline, CDR1 is SGHRS and CDR2 YFSETQ. CDR3 residues: CASSLSGQGVEAFF. The CDR3 bases are TGCGCCAGCAGCTTGTCGGGACAGGGAGTTGAAGCTTTCTTT.

The J gene is TRBJ1-4, the V gene TRBV2, with TRBD1 matching over 9 bases. Germline trimming cut 3 bases from V and 8 bases from J; bases unmatched to any gene: 1. The CDR3 loop spans 13 amino acids. CDR1 and CDR2 from the germline V gene are SNHLY and FYNNEI. The DNA for the CDR3 is TGTGCCAGCAGTGAGACAGGGGGAGAAAAACTGTTTTTT. It translates to CASSETGGEKLFF.

This chain connects TRBV12-3 or TRBV12-4 to TRBJ1-1; no definite D call. The CDR3 extends over 13 amino acids. V was cut by 6 bases and J by 6 bases, with 14 bases left in between. This CDR3 is CASRAGGVAEAFF. CDR3 nucleotides: TGTGCCAGCAGGGCTGGTGGTGTGGCTGAAGCTTTCTTT.

The rearrangement links TRBV19 to TRBJ1-1, with 8 nucleotides matching TRBD1. This CDR3 comprises 13 residues. Germline CDR1 and CDR2: LNHDA and SQIVND (reference sequence). The ends lost 7 bases at V and 6 bases at J; junction bases unmatched: 7. DNA for the CDR3: TGTGCCAGTAATTTACAGGGGGTCCCTGAAGCTTTCTTT. It specifies CASNLQGVPEAFF.

The sample holds one count of this clone. The chain links TRBV6-6 to TRBJ1-2, with D possibly TRBD1 on 6 matching bases. Trimming stripped 2 bases from V and 6 bases from J, with 13 bases between. The germline CDR1 and CDR2 sequences are MNHNY and SVGAGI (reference sequence). The CDR3 has 14 residues. CDR3 in DNA: TGTGCCAGCAGTTACACCGGACAGATTCATGGCTACACCTTC. Amino acids: CASSYTGQIHGYTF.

The chain has TRBV24-1 and TRBJ2-5, with D maybe TRBD1 (5 bases). There are 12 residues in the CDR3. Germline V gene lookup returns CDR1 KGHDR and CDR2 SFDVKD. With 3 bases removed from V and 5 bases from J, the gap between germline ends came to 6 bases. The CDR3 loop reads CATSDHRETQYF. DNA for the CDR3: TGTGCCACCAGTGATCACAGGGAGACCCAGTACTTC.

Note on this clone: A read error may account for a junction end that differs from germline. The rearrangement uses TRBV18 and TRBJ2-7; D is possibly TRBD2 (6 bases). Germline CDR1 KGHSH, CDR2 LQKENI. This CDR3 contains 13 residues. CDR3 in DNA: TGTGCCAGCTCACCAGATCGGGTTCTATCCGGGGGCTTC. Protein product: CASSPDRVLSGGF.

This chain joins TRBV30 and TRBJ1-2; 9 bases are shared with TRBD1. Trimming removed 0 bases from V and 4 bases from J; junction bases left unmatched: 9. The CDR3 spans 16 residues. Looked up from germline, CDR1 is GTSNPN and CDR2 is SVGIG (reference sequence). CDR3 amino acids: CAWSVRPGQGLYGYTF. The DNA for the CDR3 is TGTGCCTGGAGTGTAAGGCCAGGACAGGGGCTCTATGGCTACACCTTC. The full variable domain, completed using reference TRBV30 and TRBJ1-2, is SQTIHQWPATLVQPVGSPLSLECTVEGTSNPNLYWYRQAAGRGLQLLFYSVGIGQISSEVPQNLSASRPQDRQFILSSKKLLLSDSGFYLCAWSVRPGQGLYGYTFGSGTRLTVV.

The rearrangement uses TRBV5-8 and TRBJ1-3, with a tentative D call TRBD1 (5 bases). From germline, CDR1 is SGHTS and CDR2 YDEGEE. The V and J ends lost 3 bases and 8 bases respectively, with 9 bases between them. The CDR3 spans 12 residues. For the CDR3, the DNA is TGTGCCAGCAGCTGGGGGGAATACACCATATATTTT. Translation gives CASSWGEYTIYF.

The V and J genes are TRBV11-2 and TRBJ2-7, with 7 bases aligning to TRBD2. Unmatched junction bases numbered 6, after V lost 5 bases and J lost 2 bases. The CDR3 has 14 residues. CDR1 and CDR2 from the germline V gene are SGHAT and FQNNGV. The CDR3 DNA sequence: TGTGCCAGCAGCGCCGAGCGGGGACCCTACGAGCAGTACTTC. Translated: CASSAERGPYEQYF.

The chain couples TRBV27 to TRBJ1-6; no clear D. The CDR3 contains 16 residues. The ends were cut back, 2 bases at V and 2 bases at J, with 10 bases in the middle. The V gene's germline CDR1 is MNHEY and CDR2 SMNVEV (reference sequence). The CDR3 loop reads CASSLLPTPYNSPLHF. Here the CDR3 DNA reads TGTGCCAGCAGTTTACTTCCCACACCCTATAATTCACCCCTCCACTTT.

The gene calls are TRBV10-3 and TRBJ1-5, with D perhaps matching TRBD1 (5 bases). Germline V gene lookup returns CDR1 ENHRY and CDR2 SYGVKD. Trimming cost V 4 bases and J 0 bases, with 10 bases left between them. The CDR3 has 15 amino acids. CDR3 sequence: CAISGEGVSNQPQHF. The CDR3 nucleotides read TGTGCCATCAGTGGGGAAGGGGTTAGCAATCAGCCCCAGCATTTT.

The chain couples TRBV18 to TRBJ1-4, with D possibly being TRBD1 (5 bases). Germline CDR1 is KGHSH and CDR2 is LQKENI. The CDR3 is 14 amino acids. V was cut by 4 bases and J by 3 bases, with 9 bases left in between. CDR3 in DNA: TGTGCCAGCTCACTCCGGGGGGCTAATGAAAAACTGTTTTTT. It encodes CASSLRGANEKLFF.

The chain links TRBV2 to TRBJ1-1; D perhaps matches TRBD1 (5 bases). This CDR3 has 16 amino acids. Germline loops: CDR1 SNHLY, CDR2 FYNNEI. V lost 7 bases, J lost 0 bases, and 18 bases lay in between. This chain's CDR3 is CASNPPDSPMNTEAFF. The CDR3 DNA sequence: TGTGCCAGCAATCCCCCCGACAGCCCAATGAACACTGAAGCTTTCTTT. Looking up the rest from reference TRBV2 and TRBJ1-1 gives the full variable domain: EPEVTQTPSHQVTQMGQEVILRCVPISNHLYFYWYRQILGQKVEFLVSFYNNEISEKSEIFDDQFSVERPDGSNFTLKIRSTKLEDSAMYFCASNPPDSPMNTEAFFGQGTRLTVV.

The chain employs TRBV19 and TRBJ1-4, with 7 bases fitting TRBD1. Germline V gives CDR1 LNHDA, CDR2 SQIVND (reference sequence). The CDR3 runs 16 residues. V was pared by 2 bases and J by 3 bases, with 6 bases of the junction left unmatched. The CDR3 sequence is CASSITSGTANEKLFF. For the CDR3, the DNA is TGTGCCAGTAGTATAACATCCGGGACAGCTAATGAAAAACTGTTTTTT.

This chain connects TRBV6-5 to TRBJ2-7; D might be TRBD2 (5 bases). Germline V gene data show CDR1 as MNHEY and CDR2 as SVGAGI. This CDR3 has 15 amino acids. The germline V and J ends were trimmed by 0 bases and 2 bases, with 11 bases remaining between them. CDR3: CASSYSGWGAYEQYF. The DNA of the CDR3 is TGTGCCAGCAGTTACTCGGGATGGGGAGCCTACGAGCAGTACTTC.

The chain joins TRBV27 to TRBJ1-2; 8 bases match TRBD1. CDR1 is MNHEY and CDR2 is SMNVEV in the germline V gene (reference sequence). CDR3 length equals 13 residues. Trimming removed 6 bases from V and 8 bases from J; junction bases left unmatched: 8. The CDR3 spells CASSPDRVWGYTF. The CDR3 DNA is TGTGCCAGCAGCCCGGACAGGGTCTGGGGCTACACCTTC.

This clone was detected a few times. J is TRBJ1-2 and V is TRBV7-2; D perhaps matches TRBD1 (5 bases). V lost 4 bases and J 5 bases, leaving 14 bases between the germline ends. Germline loops: CDR1 SGHTA, CDR2 FQGNSA. CDR3 length: 14 amino acids. CDR3 in DNA: TGTGCCAGCAGCTCACACATCGACAGTTATGGCTACACCTTC. Translating it yields CASSSHIDSYGYTF.

The chain employs TRBV11-1 and TRBJ2-7, with 12 bases lining up with TRBD2. The V and J ends lost 0 bases and 1 base, in that order; junction bases with no gene match: 4. Germline CDR1 reads SGHAT; CDR2 reads FQDESV (reference sequence). This CDR3 has 17 residues. The CDR3 nucleotides read TGTGCCAGCAGCTTAGCTCGACTAGCGGGGGTGTCCTACGAGCAGTACTTC. Translating it yields CASSLARLAGVSYEQYF.